This TCR beta chain derives from a study of cytotoxic CD8 clonotypes in ibrutinib-treated CLL. Profiling relied on immunoSEQ multiplex PCR, and the TCRdb table lists in-frame clones only, not all of them. This sample has around 250,000 clones; roughly 70% occur once, and the top ten carry 15% to 17%. Germline CDR1 is MDHEN and CDR2 is SYDVKM. This CDR3 is built from 14 residues. V was trimmed by 3 bases and J by 2 bases, leaving 10 bases between them. The chain links TRBV28 to TRBJ1-2; D is perhaps TRBD1 (5 bases). Sequences were derived from PBMCs, sampled after 24 months of ibrutinib treatment. The receptor's source is a human donor with chronic lymphocytic leukemia. The CDR3 sequence: CASSLTVFNYGYTF. CDR3 sequence (DNA): TGTGCCAGCAGTTTGACAGTCTTCAACTATGGCTACACCTTC.